This T cell receptor (beta chain) emerged from a study of blood T cell repertoires in COVID-19. Study context: Whether acute or convalescent, the COVID-19 samples came from the United States, Italy and Spain. Nucleic acid was either cDNA or gDNA, and it came from T cells, B-cell-depleted T cells, or PBMCs.

The authors' processing: Estimation of nucleated cell counts was performed using reference gene primer amplification. TCRdb's copy holds only in-frame clones and misses some; the assay was immunoSEQ multiplex PCR. V and J calls and clone size are those listed in that table; D and trimming were worked out from the DNA. The sample consists of 100,000 or so clones, about 80% of them appearing once. V lost 4 bases and J lost 0; bases outside the gene matches: 8. This CDR3 spans 19 amino acids. Germline CDR1 reads SGHRS; CDR2 reads YFSETQ. This chain uses TRBV5-1 with TRBJ2-3, with 16 bases aligning to TRBD2. The sequence was obtained from a man older than 75 with acute or convalescent COVID-19. Sequencing used peripheral blood. The CDR3 DNA sequence: TGCGCCAGCAGCCCCCAGGGGACTAGCGGGAGGGCAAGCACAGATACGCAGTATTTT. It yields the protein CASSPQGTSGRASTDTQYF.